These 27 T cell receptor beta chains were all obtained from the same sample, sequenced in a study of T cells in Graves' hyperthyroidism and ophthalmopathy. Amplified TCR beta CDR3 regions came from RNA transcripts. A first-round RT-PCR of the TCR CDR3 used the HTBI primer set. MiXCR was run by TCRdb on the multiplex PCR reads, yielding one entry per CDR3 protein. The sample consists of roughly 570,000 distinct CDR3 sequences, 15% to 18% of them appearing once. The sample was blood. These receptors originate from a woman aged 30 to 39 with Graves' hyperthyroidism.

This clonotype was counted many times. The chain recombines TRBV18 with TRBJ2-7; no firm D call. Trimming stripped 3 bases from V and 5 bases from J, with 14 bases between. This CDR3 comprises 14 residues. From germline, CDR1 is KGHSH and CDR2 LQKENI. This CDR3 reads CASSPPAGFHEQYF. The CDR3, as DNA: TGTGCCAGCTCACCCCCGGCAGGCTTCCACGAGCAGTACTTC.

In its sample, this clonotype was seen many times. The rearrangement links TRBV29-1 to TRBJ2-3; D is unclear. The CDR3 is 14 amino acids. V lost 1 base and J 4 bases, leaving 12 bases between the germline ends. CDR1 is SQVTM and CDR2 is ANQGSEA in the germline V gene. CDR3 nucleotides: TGCAGCGTTGAAGTCGGCGACGCCGCAGATACGCAGTATTTT. Its protein is CSVEVGDAADTQYF.

Turning to this clonotype: One base away lies a much larger clone, so this may be a sequencing read error. V and J are TRBV30 and TRBJ2-1, with D perhaps being TRBD1 or TRBD2 (7 bases each). The germline V gene encodes CDR1 GTSNPN and CDR2 SVGIG (reference sequence). Trimming pared 4 bases from V and 6 bases from J, leaving 22 bases between. This CDR3 has 16 residues. CDR3 sequence reads: CAWTKIGGGSVNEQFF. The CDR3 DNA reads TGTGCCTGGACCAAAATAGGGGGCGGGAGTGTCAATGAGCAGTTCTTC. The whole variable domain, remainder taken from reference TRBV30 and TRBJ2-1, is SQTIHQWPATLVQPVGSPLSLECTVEGTSNPNLYWYRQAAGRGLQLLFYSVGIGQISSEVPQNLSASRPQDRQFILSSKKLLLSDSGFYLCAWTKIGGGSVNEQFFGPGTRLTVL.

This clonotype was seen at least ten times. The rearrangement uses TRBV28 and TRBJ2-7; D gene uncertain. Trimming removed 3 bases from V and 3 bases from J, with 12 bases in between. The CDR3 sequence is 14 residues long. Germline CDR1 and CDR2: MDHEN and SYDVKM. CDR3 DNA sequence: TGTGCCAGCAGTTTCGGCGAACCCCACTACGAGCAGTACTTC. Encoded protein: CASSFGEPHYEQYF.

This clonotype showed up many times. The chain joins TRBV27 to TRBJ1-1; D unresolved. Per the germline V gene, CDR1 is MNHEY and CDR2 is SMNVEV (reference sequence). V gave up 8 bases and J gave up 4 bases, with 14 bases separating them. This CDR3 is built from 13 residues. The CDR3 nucleotides are TGTGCCAGCCGCCAGCGGGTAGTCACTGAAGCTTTCTTT. Translation: CASRQRVVTEAFF.

This clonotype came up a few times. J is TRBJ1-1 and V is TRBV20-1; D may be TRBD1 (5 bases). This CDR3 is 16 amino acids long. Germline CDR1 DFQATT, CDR2 SNEGSKA (reference sequence). V gave up 2 bases and J gave up 4 bases, with 20 bases separating them. The CDR3 bases are TGCAGTGCTAGATTATCTTCCGGGGCGGTTTTCACTGAAGCTTTCTTT. Translating it yields CSARLSSGAVFTEAFF.

This clonotype was picked up many times. This sequence joins TRBV28 and TRBJ1-5, with 8 bases aligning to TRBD1. Germline loops: CDR1 MDHEN, CDR2 SYDVKM. This CDR3 has 15 amino acids. V was clipped by 4 bases and J by 7 bases; unmatched bases: 9. CDR3: CASSSQDRVHQPQHF. The CDR3 coding sequence is TGTGCCAGCAGTTCCCAGGACAGGGTACACCAGCCCCAGCATTTT.

The chain employs TRBV19 and TRBJ2-6; D may be TRBD1 (6 bases). The CDR3 is 16 residues long. V lost 4 bases to trimming and J lost 0 bases, with 10 bases between them. Germline CDR1 LNHDA, CDR2 SQIVND (reference sequence). CDR3 protein: CASSTQGTSGANVLTF. CDR3 DNA sequence: TGTGCCAGTAGTACCCAGGGGACCTCTGGGGCCAACGTCCTGACTTTC. Full variable domain (missing parts from reference TRBV19 and TRBJ2-6): DGGITQSPKYLFRKEGQNVTLSCEQNLNHDAMYWYRQDPGQGLRLIYYSQIVNDFQKGDIAEGYSVSREKKESFPLTVTSAQKNPTAFYLCASSTQGTSGANVLTFGAGSRLTVL.

This clonotype was seen many times. This chain links TRBV20-1 with TRBJ2-1; 12 bases are a match to TRBD1. Unmatched junction bases numbered 10, after V lost 4 bases and J lost 9 bases. The CDR3 spans 15 residues. In germline, CDR1 is DFQATT, CDR2 SNEGSKA (reference sequence). This CDR3 is CSANNRDRGLSEQFF. The DNA of the CDR3 is TGCAGTGCTAACAACCGGGACAGGGGGCTAAGTGAGCAGTTCTTC.

The rearrangement links TRBV19 to TRBJ1-5; D is perhaps TRBD1 (6 bases). This CDR3 spans 15 amino acids. The V and J ends lost 10 bases and 2 bases respectively, with 18 bases between them. Per the germline V gene, CDR1 is LNHDA and CDR2 is SQIVND (reference sequence). The CDR3 DNA reads as TGTGCCACTTCAAACAGGGCGGTGGGCAATCAGCCCCAGCATTTT. Residues: CATSNRAVGNQPQHF.

This clonotype has ten or more counts. This chain joins TRBV30 and TRBJ2-4, with no clear D. This CDR3 region has 14 residues. V lost 0 bases, J lost 2 bases, and 8 bases lay in between. Germline CDR1 is GTSNPN and CDR2 is SVGIG (reference sequence). DNA of the CDR3: TGTGCCTGGAGTGTGGGCGGTACCAAAAACATTCAGTACTTC. Encoded protein: CAWSVGGTKNIQYF.

V gene TRBV7-6 combines with J gene TRBJ2-5; 7 bases are shared with TRBD1. V lost 0 bases to trimming and J lost 2 bases; unmatched junction nucleotides: 3. CDR1 SGHVS and CDR2 FNYEAQ come from the germline V gene. The CDR3 is made up of 15 amino acids. The CDR3 spells CASSLAQGVQETQYF. In DNA form, the CDR3 reads TGTGCCAGCAGCTTAGCGCAGGGGGTACAAGAGACCCAGTACTTC.

V usage is TRBV30 and J usage is TRBJ2-7; TRBD1 agrees at 12 bases. Germline CDR1 is GTSNPN and CDR2 is SVGIG (reference sequence). The CDR3 extends over 15 amino acids. With V trimmed by 6 bases and J by 5 bases, 11 bases remained unmatched. CDR3 in amino acids: CACDLRDRGRDEQYF. The CDR3 nucleotides read TGTGCCTGCGACCTCCGGGACAGGGGGCGCGACGAGCAGTACTTC.

This clonotype was counted only a few times. The chain couples TRBV10-3 to TRBJ2-5; either TRBD1 or TRBD2 may supply D (6 bases each). The CDR3 length is 15 residues. V was clipped by 4 bases and J by 6 bases, with 18 bases between them. CDR1 and CDR2 (germline): ENHRY, SYGVKD. In nucleotides, the CDR3 is TGTGCCATCAGTGTCCTCGAAGGAGGGGGAAAGACCCAGTACTTC. Protein: CAISVLEGGGKTQYF.

This clonotype was seen repeatedly, ten times or more. The V gene is TRBV20-1, the J gene TRBJ2-3; 8 nucleotides agree with TRBD2. Per germline, CDR1 DFQATT and CDR2 SNEGSKA (reference sequence). The length of the CDR3 is 13 residues. Trimming at V came to 4 bases and at J to 3 bases, leaving 3 bases not matched to a gene. CDR3 in amino acids: CSAKTGGTDTQYF. DNA for the CDR3: TGCAGTGCTAAAACGGGAGGGACAGATACGCAGTATTTT.

This clonotype was seen repeatedly, ten times or more. J is TRBJ1-4 and V is TRBV5-1; perhaps TRBD1 as D (6 bases). Germline V gene lookup returns CDR1 SGHRS and CDR2 YFSETQ. Deletions cut 5 bases from V and 7 bases from J, with 18 bases between. CDR3 size: 15 residues. CDR3 DNA sequence: TGCGCCAGCAGTCTGGGGGCAGGGAAGTTTGAAAAACTGTTTTTT. Amino acid sequence: CASSLGAGKFEKLFF.

To note about this clonotype: It may be a read error: a sequence one base away is much more abundant. The rearrangement links TRBV19 to TRBJ1-1; D remains unclear. Per the germline V gene, CDR1 is LNHDA and CDR2 is SQIVND (reference sequence). The CDR3 spans 13 residues. For the CDR3, the DNA is TGTGCCAGTAGTGGACTACTGGGCACTGAAGCTTCCTTT. It yields the protein CASSGLLGTEASF.

This clonotype showed up many times. CDR3 nucleotides: TGTGCCTGGATCGGACAGGGGCGGGGCACTGAAGCTTTCTTT. Its translation: CAWIGQGRGTEAFF. The rearrangement links TRBV30 to TRBJ1-1, with 9 nucleotides matching TRBD1. J was trimmed by 4 bases and V by 4 bases; bases with no gene match: 7. Germline-derived CDR1 and CDR2 are GTSNPN and SVGIG (reference sequence). CDR3 length: 14 amino acids. Full variable domain (remainder filled in from reference TRBV30 and TRBJ1-1): SQTIHQWPATLVQPVGSPLSLECTVEGTSNPNLYWYRQAAGRGLQLLFYSVGIGQISSEVPQNLSASRPQDRQFILSSKKLLLSDSGFYLCAWIGQGRGTEAFFGQGTRLTVV.

The J gene is TRBJ2-1, the V gene TRBV9, with 10 bases fitting TRBD2. Germline CDR1 reads SGDLS; CDR2 reads YYNGEE. The CDR3 covers 17 residues. Unmatched junction bases numbered 13, after V lost 3 bases and J lost 7 bases. The CDR3 loop reads CASSAGRTSGPRNEQFF. The CDR3 nucleotides are TGTGCCAGCAGCGCGGGCAGGACTAGCGGCCCAAGGAATGAGCAGTTCTTC. The whole variable domain, remainder taken from reference TRBV9 and TRBJ2-1, is DSGVTQTPKHLITATGQRVTLRCSPRSGDLSVYWYQQSLDQGLQFLIQYYNGEERAKGNILERFSAQQFPDLHSELNLSSLELGDSALYFCASSAGRTSGPRNEQFFGPGTRLTVL.

J is TRBJ2-1 and V is TRBV5-6; D is uncertain. Germline CDR1 and CDR2: SGHDT and YYEEEE. Deletions cut 7 bases from V and 0 bases from J, with 8 bases between. This CDR3 has 13 amino acids. The chain's CDR3 is CASGDHSYNEQFF. CDR3 coding DNA: TGTGCCAGCGGGGATCACTCCTACAATGAGCAGTTCTTC. The full variable domain, rest sourced from reference TRBV5-6 and TRBJ2-1, is DAGVTQSPTHLIKTRGQQVTLRCSPKSGHDTVSWYQQALGQGPQFIFQYYEEEERQRGNFPDRFSGHQFPNYSSELNVNALLLGDSALYLCASGDHSYNEQFFGPGTRLTVL.

This clonotype showed up just a few times. This sequence joins TRBV30 and TRBJ1-1; a weak D match, TRBD1 (5 bases). The CDR3 extends over 13 amino acids. V lost 4 bases and J 6 bases, leaving 15 bases between the germline ends. The germline V gene encodes CDR1 GTSNPN and CDR2 SVGIG (reference sequence). In DNA, the CDR3 is TGTGCCTGGATAGTCCTGGGGGGGGCTGAAGCTTTCTTT. It specifies CAWIVLGGAEAFF.

The table lists this clonotype with many counts. The chain employs TRBV12-3 or TRBV12-4 and TRBJ2-7; perhaps TRBD2 as D (7 bases). V was clipped by 5 bases and J by 2 bases, with 13 bases between them. CDR3 length: 14 amino acids. In nucleotides, the CDR3 is TGTGCCAGCAGTATGGGCGGGGGCCCCTACGAGCAGTACTTC. It translates to CASSMGGGPYEQYF.

This clonotype was picked up a small number of times. The V gene is TRBV5-4, the J gene TRBJ2-1; D perhaps matches TRBD1 (5 bases). V lost 6 bases and J 6 bases, leaving 16 bases between the germline ends. The CDR3 loop spans 14 amino acids. Germline CDR1 reads SGHNT; CDR2 reads YYREEE (reference sequence). For the CDR3, the DNA is TGTGCCAGCAACCAAAAGGGGCAGGGCAATGAGCAGTTCTTC. Translation gives CASNQKGQGNEQFF. Filled out from reference TRBV5-4 and TRBJ2-1, the complete variable domain reads ETGVTQSPTHLIKTRGQQVTLRCSSQSGHNTVSWYQQALGQGPQFIFQYYREEENGRGNFPPRFSGLQFPNYSSELNVNALELDDSALYLCASNQKGQGNEQFFGPGTRLTVL.

The table lists this clonotype with a few counts. The gene calls are TRBV24-1 and TRBJ2-3, with D perhaps matching TRBD2 (6 bases). CDR3 length: 17 amino acids. Germline CDR1 is KGHDR and CDR2 is SFDVKD. Trimming removed 4 bases at V and 2 bases at J, with 18 bases between. CDR3 in amino acids: CATSERFGGADTDTQYF. CDR3 DNA: TGTGCCACCAGTGAACGTTTTGGCGGGGCGGACACAGATACGCAGTATTTT.

In its sample, this clonotype was seen many times. The chain links TRBV11-2 to TRBJ2-1; tentatively, D is TRBD2 (5 bases). CDR1 is SGHAT and CDR2 is FQNNGV in the germline V gene. The CDR3 is 13 residues long. The V gene lost 8 bases and the J gene lost 3 bases, with 11 bases spanning the gap. CDR3 region: CASRDYGYNEQFF. The CDR3 DNA is TGTGCCAGCCGGGATTACGGCTACAATGAGCAGTTCTTC.

The table lists this clonotype with many counts. The CDR3 region has the DNA TGTGCCAGCAGTTCCAGGCGGAGGGAGAACACCGGGGAGCTGTTTTTT. Amino acids: CASSSRRRENTGELFF. The J gene is TRBJ2-2, the V gene TRBV7-2, with D perhaps TRBD2 (6 bases). CDR3 length equals 16 residues. V lost 6 bases and J 1 base, leaving 15 bases between the germline ends. Looked up from germline, CDR1 is SGHTA and CDR2 is FQGNSA.

This clonotype occurred many times. The chain couples TRBV3-1 to TRBJ2-5; D gene uncertain. The CDR3 sequence is 12 residues long. Germline V gene sequence: CDR1 LGHDT, CDR2 YNNKEL (reference sequence). Trimming stripped 0 bases from V and 4 bases from J, with 3 bases between. CDR3 DNA: TGTGCCAGCAGCCAAGAAGGAGAGACCCAGTACTTC. This translates into CASSQEGETQYF.